This T cell receptor beta chain was identified in a study of neoadjuvant nivolumab and ipilimumab in lung cancer. Only in-frame clones appear in the TCRdb table, and some are missing; sequencing was by immunoSEQ multiplex PCR. Seen here are 2,500 to 3,000 clones, approximately 89% observed once, and the top ten hold roughly 2.6%. The V end was cut by 3 bases, the J end by 3 bases, with 8 bases between. Germline-derived CDR1 and CDR2 are SGHTA and FQGTGA. CDR3 size: 13 residues. The receptor was isolated from an adult with non-small cell lung cancer. The sequences come from tumor tissue, collected before neoadjuvant nivolumab, alone or with ipilimumab. The chain carries TRBV7-3 and TRBJ1-1; weak D call: TRBD1 (6 bases). CDR3 amino acids: CASSLNRDTEAFF. The CDR3 nucleotides read TGTGCCAGCAGCTTGAACAGGGACACTGAAGCTTTCTTT.